The 25 T cell receptor beta chains reported below all come from one sample, sequenced in a study of blood T cell repertoires in COVID-19. Profiled with immunoSEQ multiplex PCR; TCRdb holds only in-frame clones, not every one. Of over 200,000 clones detected, 85% to 90% appear once; the ten largest clones hold approximately 2.4%. The sequenced sample consisted of peripheral blood. The receptors derive from a man aged 25 to 45 with COVID-19, enrolled during active disease.

As regards this clone: Different DNA sequences within this sample yield the same CDR3. The chain recombines TRBV5-1 with TRBJ1-2, with D tentatively TRBD1 (6 bases). The ends were cut back, 0 bases at V and 3 bases at J, with 6 bases in the middle. Germline V gene lookup returns CDR1 SGHRS and CDR2 YFSETQ. The CDR3 totals 13 residues. CDR3 nucleotide sequence: TGCGCCAGCAGCTTGGACAGGGACTATGGCTACACCTTC. It encodes CASSLDRDYGYTF.

This chain joins TRBV9 and TRBJ2-1, with TRBD2 matching over 7 bases. This CDR3 has 13 amino acids. Germline V CDR1 and CDR2: SGDLS, YYNGEE. Trimming at V came to 6 bases and at J to 3 bases, leaving 3 bases not matched to a gene. Written as DNA, the CDR3 is TGTGCCAGCACCGGGGGGAGCTACAATGAGCAGTTCTTC. This translates into CASTGGSYNEQFF.

This clone has only one observation. V gene TRBV19 combines with J gene TRBJ1-4; no reliable D call. The V end lost 8 bases, the J end lost 3 bases, and 13 bases lay between the germline ends. CDR1 is LNHDA, CDR2 SQIVND, per germline (reference sequence). CDR3 length equals 14 residues. In DNA form, the CDR3 reads TGTGCCAGTCGCAAGAGAGGGTCTAATGAAAAACTGTTTTTT. It is translated as CASRKRGSNEKLFF.

The chain combines TRBV2 with TRBJ1-2; 9 bases agree with TRBD1. Germline CDR1 reads SNHLY; CDR2 reads FYNNEI. V shed 7 bases, J shed 2 bases, and the junction held 5 bases outside the gene matches. This CDR3 comprises 14 residues. CDR3: CASTRQGGNYGYTF. The CDR3 DNA reads as TGTGCCAGCACACGACAGGGGGGGAACTATGGCTACACCTTC.

The V call is TRBV29-1, the J call TRBJ1-4; 9 bases agree with TRBD1. J lost 11 bases, V lost 7 bases, and 5 bases had no gene match. The CDR3 loop spans 11 amino acids. The germline V gene has CDR1 SQVTM and CDR2 ANQGSEA. The CDR3 loop is CSGQGEGKLFF. In DNA form, the CDR3 reads TGCAGCGGACAGGGGGAGGGGAAACTGTTTTTT.

This clone came up once. This sequence joins TRBV7-2 and TRBJ2-1; tentative D call: TRBD2 (5 bases). The V gene's germline CDR1 is SGHTA and CDR2 FQGNSA. V dropped 6 bases and J dropped 7 bases, with 19 bases sitting between them. CDR3 length: 15 amino acids. Here the CDR3 reads CASRLTGSRGNEQFF. Here the CDR3 DNA reads TGTGCCAGCAGGTTGACCGGGTCCCGAGGGAATGAGCAGTTCTTC.

The chain combines TRBV10-3 with TRBJ1-3, with a possible D match to TRBD1 (5 bases). Germline V gene lookup returns CDR1 ENHRY and CDR2 SYGVKD. The CDR3 has 19 amino acids. V gave up 6 bases and J gave up 0 bases, with 24 bases separating them. In nucleotides, the CDR3 is TGTGCCATCAGAGCCCAGTCCAGGGCTGAGGGAGGCTCTGGAAACACCATATATTTT. The encoded protein is CAIRAQSRAEGGSGNTIYF.

This rearrangement joins TRBV7-2 to TRBJ1-2; TRBD1 matches at 8 bases. The CDR3 contains 12 residues. Looked up from germline, CDR1 is SGHTA and CDR2 is FQGNSA. V shed 2 bases, J shed 8 bases, and the junction held 1 base outside the gene matches. The CDR3 nucleotides read TGTGCCAGCAGCTTAACAGGGGGAGGCTACACCTTC. Amino acids: CASSLTGGGYTF.

The J gene is TRBJ2-5, the V gene TRBV28; D perhaps matches TRBD1 (6 bases). V lost 1 base to trimming and J lost 7 bases, with 19 bases between them. The CDR3 extends over 16 amino acids. Per the germline V gene, CDR1 is MDHEN and CDR2 is SYDVKM. In nucleotides, the CDR3 is TGTGCCAGCAGTTTATTCACAGGGACCCCAAAAGGGACCCAGTACTTC. This gives the protein CASSLFTGTPKGTQYF.

The chain carries TRBV6-5 and TRBJ2-7; TRBD2 matches at 8 bases. Germline V CDR1 and CDR2: MNHEY, SVGAGI. This CDR3 is built from 15 residues. V gave up 5 bases and J gave up 4 bases; unmatched junction bases: 10. CDR3 protein: CASSPLLAGEYEQYF. As DNA, the CDR3 is TGTGCCAGCAGTCCCCTCCTAGCGGGTGAATACGAGCAGTACTTC.

V gene TRBV11-2 combines with J gene TRBJ2-2; TRBD1 might be the D (5 bases). This CDR3 has 15 amino acids. Trimming stripped 3 bases from V and 1 base from J, with 9 bases between. Germline CDR1 reads SGHAT; CDR2 reads FQNNGV. The CDR3 bases are TGTGCCAGCAGCTTTGGACACTGGAACACCGGGGAGCTGTTTTTT. This gives the protein CASSFGHWNTGELFF.

CDR3: CASSPVFGGSYNEQFF. The DNA for the CDR3 is TGTGCCAGCAGCCCTGTGTTCGGGGGATCCTACAATGAGCAGTTCTTC. The chain employs TRBV7-2 and TRBJ2-1, with D possibly TRBD2 on 6 matching bases. This CDR3 spans 16 amino acids. The V gene lost 5 bases and the J gene lost 1 base, with 15 bases spanning the gap. CDR1 and CDR2 from the germline V gene are SGHTA and FQGNSA. The complete variable domain, with remaining parts taken from reference TRBV7-2 and TRBJ2-1, reads GAGVSQSPSNKVTEKGKDVELRCDPISGHTALYWYRQSLGQGLEFLIYFQGNSAPDKSGLPSDRFSAERTGGSVSTLTIQRTQQEDSAVYLCASSPVFGGSYNEQFFGPGTRLTVL.

Written as DNA, the CDR3 is TGTGCCAGCAGCAGAAACCAGGGGAGTGGGGAAAAACTGTTTTTT. It specifies CASSRNQGSGEKLFF. This rearrangement joins TRBV7-9 to TRBJ1-4, with D tentatively TRBD1 (6 bases). The CDR3 is made up of 15 amino acids. Germline CDR1 is SEHNR and CDR2 is FQNEAQ (reference sequence). Deletions cut 5 bases from V and 8 bases from J, with 18 bases between.

The CDR3 DNA sequence: TGTGCCAGCAGCTTTCCCCGGGGTGAGCAGTTCTTC. Its translation: CASSFPRGEQFF. The rearrangement uses TRBV11-3 and TRBJ2-1, with D maybe TRBD2 (5 bases). CDR3 length: 12 residues. The germline CDR1 and CDR2 sequences are SGHNT and YENEEA. V lost 3 bases and J 9 bases, leaving 9 bases between the germline ends.

The chain carries TRBV12-3 or TRBV12-4 and TRBJ1-1; the D is unclear. V was clipped by 5 bases and J by 0 bases, with 7 bases between them. CDR3 length: 13 amino acids. The CDR3 DNA reads TGTGCCAGCAGTAGTCCAGTGAACACTGAAGCTTTCTTT. Its translation is CASSSPVNTEAFF.

The V gene is TRBV28, the J gene TRBJ2-7; D perhaps matches TRBD2 (6 bases). Germline CDR1 reads MDHEN; CDR2 reads SYDVKM. The CDR3 is 12 residues long. Trimming pared 6 bases from V and 4 bases from J, leaving 10 bases between. CDR3 region: CASSSGLYEQYF. DNA of the CDR3: TGTGCCAGCAGCTCAGGACTATACGAGCAGTACTTC.

This clone was counted once. The gene calls are TRBV10-3 and TRBJ2-2, with D tentatively TRBD2 (6 bases). Germline loops: CDR1 ENHRY, CDR2 SYGVKD. The CDR3 totals 16 residues. V was clipped by 6 bases and J by 6 bases, with 20 bases between them. This CDR3 is CAIRGGGATRAGELFF. The CDR3 region has the DNA TGTGCCATCAGGGGCGGAGGGGCGACCAGGGCCGGGGAGCTGTTTTTT.

This clone was seen only once. The CDR3 is CASSPYRPGQGVTDTQYF. CDR3 DNA: TGTGCCAGCTCACCCTACCGACCGGGACAGGGGGTCACAGATACGCAGTATTTT. This chain links TRBV18 with TRBJ2-3, with 11 bases matching TRBD1. The V segment lost 3 bases and the J segment 2 bases; nucleotides outside the gene matches: 10. This CDR3 has 18 residues. Germline V gene sequence: CDR1 KGHSH, CDR2 LQKENI.

This clone was detected a few times. This chain joins TRBV15 and TRBJ2-2, with D unresolved. In germline, CDR1 is LNHNV, CDR2 YYDKDF (reference sequence). The CDR3 has 12 residues. V dropped 4 bases and J dropped 3 bases, with 3 bases sitting between them. CDR3 coding DNA: TGTGCCACCAGCACATACACCGGGGAGCTGTTTTTT. Its protein product is CATSTYTGELFF.

The chain links TRBV28 to TRBJ2-7, with 8 bases matching TRBD1. The V and J ends lost 1 base and 3 bases, in that order; junction bases with no gene match: 5. From germline, CDR1 is MDHEN and CDR2 SYDVKM. This CDR3 spans 15 amino acids. CDR3 sequence (DNA): TGTGCCAGCAGTTTATTAACAGGGGGGAGCTACGAGCAGTACTTC. This encodes CASSLLTGGSYEQYF.

The chain links TRBV5-1 to TRBJ2-7; a weak D match, TRBD2 (5 bases). The length of the CDR3 is 15 residues. Trimming shortened V by 5 bases and J by 3 bases, and 18 bases separated the two germline ends. CDR1 and CDR2 from the germline V gene are SGHRS and YFSETQ. CDR3 amino acids: CASSQSNLASYEQYF. For the CDR3, the DNA is TGCGCCAGCAGTCAATCCAACCTAGCAAGCTACGAGCAGTACTTC.

V and J are TRBV6-6 and TRBJ2-7; 10 nucleotides align to TRBD2. CDR1 MNHNY and CDR2 SVGAGI come from the germline V gene (reference sequence). The V segment lost 8 bases and the J segment 5 bases; nucleotides outside the gene matches: 6. The CDR3 runs to 13 residues. The DNA of the CDR3 is TGTGCCAGCCCCCCTAGCGGGAGCCACGAGCAGTACTTC. This gives the protein CASPPSGSHEQYF.

CDR3 protein: CASSLSAPGELFF. CDR3 DNA sequence: TGTGCCAGCAGTTTATCAGCACCCGGGGAGCTGTTTTTT. V and J are TRBV27 and TRBJ2-2; D unclear. With 0 bases removed from V and 6 bases from J, the gap between germline ends came to 5 bases. From germline, CDR1 is MNHEY and CDR2 SMNVEV (reference sequence). The CDR3 contains 13 residues.

V gene TRBV7-2 combines with J gene TRBJ1-2; D is possibly TRBD1 (6 bases). V lost 1 base to trimming and J lost 4 bases, with 10 bases between them. This CDR3 comprises 14 residues. CDR1 is SGHTA, CDR2 FQGNSA, per germline. Here the CDR3 DNA reads TGTGCCAGCAGCTTAGGGGGGCTCGGCTATGGCTACACCTTC. Protein: CASSLGGLGYGYTF.

In DNA, the CDR3 is TGTGCCAGCAGCACGAGCAGGGTGGGGAATTCACCCCTCCACTTT. Its protein product is CASSTSRVGNSPLHF. The chain employs TRBV3-1 (or the pseudogene TRBV3-2) and TRBJ1-6; D possibly corresponds to TRBD1 (5 bases). Germline CDR1 reads LGHDT; CDR2 reads YNNKEL (reference sequence). The V end was cut by 5 bases, the J end by 7 bases, with 15 bases between. The CDR3 spans 15 residues.